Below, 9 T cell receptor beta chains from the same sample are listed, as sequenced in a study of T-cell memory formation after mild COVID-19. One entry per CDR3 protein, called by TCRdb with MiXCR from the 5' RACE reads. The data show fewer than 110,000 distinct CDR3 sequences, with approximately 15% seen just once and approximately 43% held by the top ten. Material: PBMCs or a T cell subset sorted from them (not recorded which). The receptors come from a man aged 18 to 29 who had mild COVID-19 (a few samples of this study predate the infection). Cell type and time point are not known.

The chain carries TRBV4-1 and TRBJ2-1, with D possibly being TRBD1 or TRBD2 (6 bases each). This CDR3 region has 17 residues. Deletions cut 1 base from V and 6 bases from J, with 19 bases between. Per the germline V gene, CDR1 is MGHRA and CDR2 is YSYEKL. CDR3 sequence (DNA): TGCGCCAGCAGCCAAGTACAATCGGGGGCTGGAGGCAATGAGCAGTTCTTC. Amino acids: CASSQVQSGAGGNEQFF.

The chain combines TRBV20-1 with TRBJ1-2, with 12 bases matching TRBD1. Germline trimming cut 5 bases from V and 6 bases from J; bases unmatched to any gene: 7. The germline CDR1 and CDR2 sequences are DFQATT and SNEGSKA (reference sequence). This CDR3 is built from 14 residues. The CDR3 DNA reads TGCAGTGCTTGGGACAGGGGGCGGAGGGATGGCTACACCTTC. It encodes CSAWDRGRRDGYTF.

The CDR3 region has the DNA TGTGCCCTCGGGGCTCGCAATGAGCAGTTCTTC. It encodes CALGARNEQFF. The V and J genes are TRBV6-2 or TRBV6-3 and TRBJ2-1; D is perhaps TRBD1 or TRBD2 (5 bases each). Germline V gene lookup returns CDR1 MNHEY and CDR2 SVGEGT. This CDR3 spans 11 amino acids. Between the trimmed V and J ends, which lost 11 bases and 6 bases, there was a span of 11 bases.

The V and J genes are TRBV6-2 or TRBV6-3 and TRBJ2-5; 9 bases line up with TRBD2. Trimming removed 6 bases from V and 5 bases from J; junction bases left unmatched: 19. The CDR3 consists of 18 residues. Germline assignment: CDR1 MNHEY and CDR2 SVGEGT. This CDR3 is CASSLDTRRGGRGETQYF. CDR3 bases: TGTGCCAGCAGCCTGGACACAAGGCGGGGGGGCCGAGGGGAGACCCAGTACTTC.

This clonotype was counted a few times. The CDR3 DNA reads as TGTGCCAGCAGCTTGGGAGCAGGGGGCAAGGAGACCCAGTACTTC. Encoded protein: CASSLGAGGKETQYF. The rearrangement joins TRBV11-2 to TRBJ2-5, with TRBD1 identical over 8 bases. Per the germline V gene, CDR1 is SGHAT and CDR2 is FQNNGV. This CDR3 region has 15 residues. Trimming removed 3 bases from V and 5 bases from J; junction bases left unmatched: 8.

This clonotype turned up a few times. The CDR3 sequence: CASSQTSGRNQPQHF. The CDR3 DNA reads as TGCGCCAGCAGCCAAACTTCGGGACGCAATCAGCCCCAGCATTTT. The V and J genes are TRBV4-1 and TRBJ1-5, with D possibly being TRBD1 (5 bases). Trimming removed 2 bases at V and 2 bases at J, with 10 bases between. Germline CDR1 is MGHRA and CDR2 is YSYEKL. The length of the CDR3 is 15 residues.

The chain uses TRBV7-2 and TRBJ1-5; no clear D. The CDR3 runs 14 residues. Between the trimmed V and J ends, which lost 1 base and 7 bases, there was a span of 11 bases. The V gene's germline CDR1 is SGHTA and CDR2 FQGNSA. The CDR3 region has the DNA TGTGCCAGCAGCTTAGGGGGAGGCGGCCAGCCCCAGCATTTT. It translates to CASSLGGGGQPQHF.

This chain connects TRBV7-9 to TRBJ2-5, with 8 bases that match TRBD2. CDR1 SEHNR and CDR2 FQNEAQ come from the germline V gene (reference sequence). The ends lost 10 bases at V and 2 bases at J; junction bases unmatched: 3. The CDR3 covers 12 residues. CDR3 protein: CATRGGQETQYF. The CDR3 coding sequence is TGTGCCACCCGGGGGGGTCAAGAGACCCAGTACTTC.

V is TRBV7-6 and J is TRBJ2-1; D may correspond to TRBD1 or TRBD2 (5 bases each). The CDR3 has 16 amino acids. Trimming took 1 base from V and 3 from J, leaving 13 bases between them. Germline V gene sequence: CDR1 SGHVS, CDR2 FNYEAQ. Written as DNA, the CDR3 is TGTGCCAGCAGCTTAGGGGGGTCAGGGCGCTACAATGAGCAGTTCTTC. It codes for CASSLGGSGRYNEQFF.